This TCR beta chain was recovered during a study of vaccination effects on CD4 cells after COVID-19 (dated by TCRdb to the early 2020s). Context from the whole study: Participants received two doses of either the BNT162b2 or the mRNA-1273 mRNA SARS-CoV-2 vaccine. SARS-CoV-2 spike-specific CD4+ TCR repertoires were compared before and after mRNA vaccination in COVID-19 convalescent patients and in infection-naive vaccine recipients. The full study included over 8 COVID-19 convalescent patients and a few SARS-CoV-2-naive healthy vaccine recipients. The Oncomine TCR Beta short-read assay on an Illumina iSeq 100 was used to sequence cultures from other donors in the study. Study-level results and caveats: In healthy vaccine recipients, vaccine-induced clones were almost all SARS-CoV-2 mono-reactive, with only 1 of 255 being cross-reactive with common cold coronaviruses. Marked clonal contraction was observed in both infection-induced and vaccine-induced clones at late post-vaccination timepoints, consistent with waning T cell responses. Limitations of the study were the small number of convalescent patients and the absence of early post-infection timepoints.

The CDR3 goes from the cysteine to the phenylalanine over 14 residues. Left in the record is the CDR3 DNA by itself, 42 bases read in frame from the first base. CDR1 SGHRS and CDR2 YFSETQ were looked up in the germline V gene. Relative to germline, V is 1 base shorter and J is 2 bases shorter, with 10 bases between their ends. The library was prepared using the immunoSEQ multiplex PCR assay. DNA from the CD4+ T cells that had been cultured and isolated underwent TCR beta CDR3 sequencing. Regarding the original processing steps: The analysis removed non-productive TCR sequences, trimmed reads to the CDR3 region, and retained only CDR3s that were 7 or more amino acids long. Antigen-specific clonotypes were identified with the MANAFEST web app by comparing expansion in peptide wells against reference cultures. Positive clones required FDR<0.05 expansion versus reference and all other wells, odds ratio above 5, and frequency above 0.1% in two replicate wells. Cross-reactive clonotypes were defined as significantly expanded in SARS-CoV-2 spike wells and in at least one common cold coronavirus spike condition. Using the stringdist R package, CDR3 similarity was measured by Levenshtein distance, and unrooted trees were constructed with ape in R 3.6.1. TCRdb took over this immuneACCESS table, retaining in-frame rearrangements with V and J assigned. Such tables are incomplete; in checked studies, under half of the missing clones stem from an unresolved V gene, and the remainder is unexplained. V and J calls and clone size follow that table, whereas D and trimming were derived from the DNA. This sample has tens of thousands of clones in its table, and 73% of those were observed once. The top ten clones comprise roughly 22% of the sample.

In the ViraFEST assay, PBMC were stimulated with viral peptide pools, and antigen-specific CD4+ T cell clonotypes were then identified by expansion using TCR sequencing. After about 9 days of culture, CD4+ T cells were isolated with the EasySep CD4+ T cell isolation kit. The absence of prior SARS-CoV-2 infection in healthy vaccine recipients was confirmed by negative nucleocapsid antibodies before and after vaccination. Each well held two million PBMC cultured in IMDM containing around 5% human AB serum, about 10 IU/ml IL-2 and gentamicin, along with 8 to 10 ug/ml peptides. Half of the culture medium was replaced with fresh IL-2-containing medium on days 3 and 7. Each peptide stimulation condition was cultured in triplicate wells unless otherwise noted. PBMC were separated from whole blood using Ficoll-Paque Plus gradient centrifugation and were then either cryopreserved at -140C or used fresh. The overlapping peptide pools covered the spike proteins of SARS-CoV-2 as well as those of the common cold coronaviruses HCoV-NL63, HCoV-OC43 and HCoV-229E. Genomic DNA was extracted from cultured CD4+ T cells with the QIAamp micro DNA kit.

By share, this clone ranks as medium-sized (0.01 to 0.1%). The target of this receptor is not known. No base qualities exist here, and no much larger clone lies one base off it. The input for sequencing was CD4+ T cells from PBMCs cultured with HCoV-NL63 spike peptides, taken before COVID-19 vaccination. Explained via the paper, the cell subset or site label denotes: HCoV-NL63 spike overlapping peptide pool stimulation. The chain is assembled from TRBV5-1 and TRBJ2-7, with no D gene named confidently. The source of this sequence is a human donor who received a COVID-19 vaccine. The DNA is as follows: TGCGCCAGCAGCTTGAACCAGGCCACCTACGAGCAGTACTTC. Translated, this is CASSLNQATYEQYF.